These 10 T cell receptor beta chains were all obtained from the same sample, sequenced in a study of spatial heterogeneity in lung cancer. Findings and limits, study-wide: Tumor mutation count correlated with how many alpha and beta TCRs expanded intratumorally.

Noted time point: sample taken at primary tumor resection. TCRdb re-analysed the 5' RACE reads in MiXCR, keeping a single row per CDR3 protein. This table holds about 7,000 distinct CDR3 sequences, approximately 3.6% found once. Their antigen targets remain unknown. The sample was lung tumor tissue, taken at surgery. Receptors originate from a male donor with early-stage non-small cell lung cancer.

The chain is built from TRBV5-1 and TRBJ2-7; no reliable D call. The germline gives CDR1 SGHRS, CDR2 YFSETQ. The length of the CDR3 is 14 residues. Trimming took off 3 bases at V and 0 bases at J, with 10 bases between the two ends. The CDR3 DNA is TGCGCCAGCAGCTGTTACAAGAGCTCCTACGAGCAGTACTTC. It codes for CASSCYKSSYEQYF.

This clonotype is categorized as medium-sized. V and J are TRBV5-4 and TRBJ1-1; 10 nucleotides line up with TRBD1. CDR1 and CDR2 from the germline V gene are SGHNT and YYREEE (reference sequence). The CDR3 covers 17 residues. The V segment lost 3 bases and the J segment 1 base; nucleotides outside the gene matches: 9. The CDR3 DNA follows: TGTGCCAGCAGCTCCCGGGACAGGGGCCCCTCGAACACTGAAGCTTTCTTT. Protein: CASSSRDRGPSNTEAFF.

This clonotype was seen many times. The chain carries TRBV10-3 and TRBJ2-3, with 8 bases aligning to TRBD2. J lost 6 bases, V lost 8 bases, and 7 bases had no gene match. The CDR3 length is 13 residues. Per germline, CDR1 ENHRY and CDR2 SYGVKD. CDR3 protein: CAIAGGAGDTQYF. CDR3 DNA sequence: TGTGCCATCGCCGGGGGGGCTGGGGATACGCAGTATTTT.

In this sample, this clonotype turned up many times. This chain connects TRBV3-1 to TRBJ1-6; 7 bases agree with TRBD1. V lost 0 bases and J lost 7; bases outside the gene matches: 12. This CDR3 spans 18 amino acids. Germline CDR1 and CDR2: LGHDT and YNNKEL (reference sequence). The CDR3 DNA reads TGTGCCAGCAGCCAAGATCTGACAGGGACGGGTATGAATTCACCCCTCCACTTT. This encodes CASSQDLTGTGMNSPLHF. Using reference TRBV3-1 and TRBJ1-6 for the parts outside the CDR3, the full variable domain is DTAVSQTPKYLVTQMGNDKSIKCEQNLGHDTMYWYKQDSKKFLKIMFSYNNKELIINETVPNRFSPKSPDKAHLNLHINSLELGDSAVYFCASSQDLTGTGMNSPLHFGNGTRLTVT.

This clonotype was detected ten times or more. This chain joins TRBV5-1 and TRBJ2-3; D perhaps matches TRBD2 (6 bases). This CDR3 comprises 15 residues. V was shortened by 0 bases and J by 0 bases, with 8 bases between the two germline ends. Germline lookup yields CDR1 SGHRS and CDR2 YFSETQ. CDR3 region: CASSLGAGSTDTQYF. For the CDR3, the DNA is TGCGCCAGCAGCTTGGGAGCGGGTAGCACAGATACGCAGTATTTT.

This clonotype is categorized as medium-sized. This sequence joins TRBV6-6 and TRBJ1-1, with TRBD1 as a possible D gene (5 bases). Trimming removed 5 bases at V and 4 bases at J, with 11 bases between. This CDR3 contains 13 residues. CDR1 is MNHNY and CDR2 is SVGAGI in the germline V gene (reference sequence). The CDR3 reads CASSDRRATEAFF. The CDR3 DNA is TGTGCCAGCAGTGACAGACGTGCCACTGAAGCTTTCTTT.

By its share, this clonotype is medium-sized (0.01 to 0.1%). The chain employs TRBV7-6 and TRBJ1-5; D gene ambiguous. In germline, CDR1 is SGHVS, CDR2 FNYEAQ. The CDR3 has 15 amino acids. Trimming pared 4 bases from V and 2 bases from J, leaving 12 bases between. For the CDR3, the DNA is TGTGCCAGCAGCTCGCAACCCTCGGGCAATCAGCCCCAGCATTTT. Protein sequence: CASSSQPSGNQPQHF.

This clonotype was seen many times. The V call is TRBV24-1, the J call TRBJ2-7; 7 bases agree with TRBD1. CDR1 KGHDR and CDR2 SFDVKD come from the germline V gene. V gave up 7 bases and J gave up 1 base; unmatched junction bases: 3. The CDR3 runs to 13 residues. CDR3 nucleotide sequence: TGTGCCACCAGCGTGGGACAGTCCTACGAGCAGTACTTC. Translating it yields CATSVGQSYEQYF.

In its sample, this clonotype was seen many times. This rearrangement joins TRBV12-3 or TRBV12-4 to TRBJ1-1, with a tentative D call TRBD1 (6 bases). The CDR3 spans 13 residues. V lost 5 bases, J lost 6 bases, and 13 bases lay in between. The CDR3 is CASSPRQAAEAFF. The CDR3 nucleotides read TGTGCCAGCAGTCCTCGACAGGCGGCTGAAGCTTTCTTT.

This clonotype was observed many times. This chain uses TRBV6-5 with TRBJ2-5; D unclear. This CDR3 is 14 amino acids long. CDR1 and CDR2 from the germline V gene are MNHEY and SVGAGI. Trimming took off 4 bases at V and 4 bases at J, with 13 bases between the two ends. As DNA, the CDR3 is TGTGCCAGCAGTTCGACTCAAGGATCAGAGACCCAGTACTTC. Protein sequence: CASSSTQGSETQYF.